This entry is about one T cell receptor (beta chain). The target of this receptor is not known. Base qualities are not provided; no much larger clone lies one nucleotide away. The data stem from a study of CD8 T cells in Susac syndrome (dated by TCRdb to the late 2010s). With respect to the entire study: Of the Susac syndrome patients who were sequenced, roughly six had clinically active disease and roughly 8 were in clinical remission. The study compared CD8+ T cell repertoire clonality among 11 to 12 healthy donors, around 14 Susac syndrome patients and fewer than 19 multiple sclerosis patients. At blood withdrawal, Susac syndrome patients were either therapy-naive, taking corticosteroids (in some cases with IVIg as well), or taking IVIg alone. The study used repertoire sequencing to test whether antigen drove CD8+ T cell activation and differentiation in Susac syndrome.

Peripheral blood CD8+ and CD4+ T cells from healthy donors, Susac syndrome patients and multiple sclerosis patients were profiled using high-throughput TCR beta sequencing. The Susac syndrome patients fulfilled recently defined diagnostic criteria for either definite or probable disease. Bulk CD8+ and CD4+ T cells were purified by magnetic negative isolation, while CD8+ TEMRA cells were enriched using FACS. Blood was collected in EDTA tubes and processed within 24 hours, with PBMCs isolated through density gradient centrifugation. PBMCs intended for TCR sequencing were cryopreserved in liquid nitrogen and were subsequently thawed in a 37 degrees C water bath. The sorted or isolated CD4+, CD8+ and CD8+ TEMRA cells reached a purity of at least 90%. Results the study describes overall, beyond this receptor: The number of individuals in the TCR sequencing and HLA analysis was recognized as being relatively small. Susac syndrome CD8+ repertoires showed clonal expansion, highest in CD8+ TEMRA cells and greater in clinically active than remitting patients. Sixteen Susac-specific public clones were identified in the total CD8+ repertoire, and roughly five Susac-specific public clones were identified in the CD8+ TEMRA repertoire.

RNA was extracted using the RNeasy kit, and roughly 0.5 to 1 ug of the RNA was reverse transcribed with random hexamers. The immunoSEQ multiplex PCR assay, which covers 54 Vbeta and 13 Jbeta segments, was used to amplify TCR beta CDR3 regions. PCR amplification bias was corrected using a synthetic template baseline for primer optimization and computational correction. For the original study's pipeline: Reads were annotated to V, D and J genes according to IMGT and were analyzed with immunoSEQ Analyzer, with only productive sequences retained. Clonality was calculated as one minus the Shannon entropy normalized by log2 of the number of productive unique sequences. For each patient and control, public and private clones were evaluated among the 100 most prevalent clones. A clone was defined as Susac-specific if it was absent from the healthy and MS cohorts, from 1052 published viral clones and from other ImmuneACCESS disease sequences. TCRdb reworked the public reads: Q25 trimming with fastp, MiXCR clone assembly, productive beta chains retained. CDR3 protein sequences are deduplicated, and each keeps its most common genes and DNA. TCRdb's processing, not the study's, gives the V and J calls here. For this sample there are tens of thousands of distinct CDR3 sequences; approximately 96% appear just once. Approximately 0.41% of the sample comes from the top ten.

V is reduced by 4 bases and J by 3 bases, leaving a spacing of 4 bases between them. From the cysteine through the phenylalanine, the CDR3 covers 12 amino acids. The only DNA kept is the CDR3, 36 bases in frame from the first base. The germline V gene encodes CDR1 MDHEN and CDR2 SYDVKM. The sequence was collected from a human donor with Susac syndrome. Sequencing was carried out using CD8+ T cells from PBMCs. The rearranged chain carries TRBV28 and TRBJ1-5, with the D segment identity uncertain. The DNA is as follows: TGTGCCAGCAGTTGGGACAATCAGCCCCAGCATTTT. Translation gives CASSWDNQPQHF.